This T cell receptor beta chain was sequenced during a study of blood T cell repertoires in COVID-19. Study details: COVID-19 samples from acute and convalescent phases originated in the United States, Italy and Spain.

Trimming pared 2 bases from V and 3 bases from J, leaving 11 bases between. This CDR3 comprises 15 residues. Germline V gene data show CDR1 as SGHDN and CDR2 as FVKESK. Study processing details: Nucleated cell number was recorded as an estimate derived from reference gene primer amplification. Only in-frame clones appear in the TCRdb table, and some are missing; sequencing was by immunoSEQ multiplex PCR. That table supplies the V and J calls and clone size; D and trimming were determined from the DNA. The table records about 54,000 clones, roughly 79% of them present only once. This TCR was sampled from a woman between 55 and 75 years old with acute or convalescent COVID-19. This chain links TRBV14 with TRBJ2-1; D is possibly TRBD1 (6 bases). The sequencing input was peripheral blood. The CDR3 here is CASSQLTGSYNEQFF. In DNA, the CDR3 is TGTGCCAGCAGCCAATTAACAGGGAGCTACAATGAGCAGTTCTTC.